This paragraph covers one TCR beta chain sequence. This sample is part of a study of OX40 agonist ivuxolimab in advanced cancers. The assay was immunoSEQ multiplex PCR, and TCRdb's table has in-frame clones only and misses some. The sample has more than 50,000 clones, more than 75% seen once. The germline V gene has CDR1 LNHNV and CDR2 YYDKDF (reference sequence). V was shortened by 0 bases and J by 7 bases, with 15 bases between the two germline ends. The CDR3 covers 15 residues. The specimen was CD4+ or CD8+ T cells sorted from blood, collected in a trial of the OX40 agonist ivuxolimab. The chain links TRBV15 to TRBJ2-5; a possible D gene is TRBD2 (7 bases). The origin of this receptor is an adult with an advanced solid tumor such as melanoma, head and neck, liver or kidney cancer. The CDR3 sequence is CATSRDRTRGWTQYF. Written as DNA, the CDR3 is TGTGCCACCAGCAGAGATAGGACTAGGGGGTGGACCCAGTACTTC.